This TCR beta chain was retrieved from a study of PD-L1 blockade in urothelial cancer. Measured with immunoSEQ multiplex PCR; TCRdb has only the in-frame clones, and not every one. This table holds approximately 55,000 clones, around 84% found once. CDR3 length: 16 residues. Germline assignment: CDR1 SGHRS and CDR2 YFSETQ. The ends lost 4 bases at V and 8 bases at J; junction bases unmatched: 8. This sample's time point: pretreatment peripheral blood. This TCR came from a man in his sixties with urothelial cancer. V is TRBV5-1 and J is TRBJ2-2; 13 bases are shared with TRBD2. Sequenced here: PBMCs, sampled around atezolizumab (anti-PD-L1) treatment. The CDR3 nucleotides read TGCGCCAGCAGCGTCGGACTAGCGGGGGCCCAGGGGGAGCTGTTTTTT. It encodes CASSVGLAGAQGELFF. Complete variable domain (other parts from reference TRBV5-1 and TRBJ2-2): KAGVTQTPRYLIKTRGQQVTLSCSPISGHRSVSWYQQTPGQGLQFLFEYFSETQRNKGNFPGRFSGRQFSNSRSEMNVSTLELGDSALYLCASSVGLAGAQGELFFGEGSRLTVL.